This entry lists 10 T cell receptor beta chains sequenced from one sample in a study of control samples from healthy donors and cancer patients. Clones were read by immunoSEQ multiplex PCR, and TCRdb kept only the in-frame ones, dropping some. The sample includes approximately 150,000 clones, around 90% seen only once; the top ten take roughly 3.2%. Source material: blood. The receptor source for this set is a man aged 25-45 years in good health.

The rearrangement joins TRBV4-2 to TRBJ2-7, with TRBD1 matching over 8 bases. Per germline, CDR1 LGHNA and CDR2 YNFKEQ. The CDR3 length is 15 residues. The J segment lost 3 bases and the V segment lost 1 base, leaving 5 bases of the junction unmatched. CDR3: CASSQAPGGDYEQYF. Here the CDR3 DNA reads TGTGCCAGCAGCCAAGCCCCAGGGGGCGACTACGAGCAGTACTTC.

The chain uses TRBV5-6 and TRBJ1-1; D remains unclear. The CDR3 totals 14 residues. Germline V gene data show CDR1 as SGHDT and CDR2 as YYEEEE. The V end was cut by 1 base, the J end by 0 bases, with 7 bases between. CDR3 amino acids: CASSLWRMNTEAFF. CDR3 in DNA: TGTGCCAGCAGCTTGTGGCGCATGAACACTGAAGCTTTCTTT.

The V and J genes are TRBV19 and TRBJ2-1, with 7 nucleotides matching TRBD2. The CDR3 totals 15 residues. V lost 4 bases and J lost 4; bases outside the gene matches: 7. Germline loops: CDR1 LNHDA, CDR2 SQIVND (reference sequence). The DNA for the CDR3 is TGTGCCAGTAGTAAGTTGGCTAGCGGATACAATGAGCAGTTCTTC. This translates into CASSKLASGYNEQFF.

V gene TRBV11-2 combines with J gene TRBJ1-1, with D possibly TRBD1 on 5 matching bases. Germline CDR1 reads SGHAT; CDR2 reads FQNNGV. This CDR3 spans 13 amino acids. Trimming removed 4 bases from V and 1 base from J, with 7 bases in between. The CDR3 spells CASSSTGNTEAFF. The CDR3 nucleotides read TGTGCCAGCAGCTCCACAGGGAACACTGAAGCTTTCTTT. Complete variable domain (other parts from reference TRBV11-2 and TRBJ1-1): EAGVAQSPRYKIIEKRQSVAFWCNPISGHATLYWYQQILGQGPKLLIQFQNNGVVDDSQLPKDRFSAERLKGVDSTLKIQPAKLEDSAVYLCASSSTGNTEAFFGQGTRLTVV.

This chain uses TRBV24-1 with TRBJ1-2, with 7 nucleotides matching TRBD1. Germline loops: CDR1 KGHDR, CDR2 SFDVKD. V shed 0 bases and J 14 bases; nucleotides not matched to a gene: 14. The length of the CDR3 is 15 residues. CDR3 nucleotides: TGTGCCACCAGTGATTTGTGGCAGGGGGTTCGCAGGGGGACCTTC. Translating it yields CATSDLWQGVRRGTF.

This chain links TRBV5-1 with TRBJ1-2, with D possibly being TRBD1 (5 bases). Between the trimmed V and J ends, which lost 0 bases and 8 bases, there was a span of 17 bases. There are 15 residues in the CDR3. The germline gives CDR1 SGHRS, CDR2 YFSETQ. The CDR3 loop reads CASSLATGGIGGYTF. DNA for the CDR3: TGCGCCAGCAGCTTGGCTACAGGAGGCATCGGAGGCTACACCTTC.

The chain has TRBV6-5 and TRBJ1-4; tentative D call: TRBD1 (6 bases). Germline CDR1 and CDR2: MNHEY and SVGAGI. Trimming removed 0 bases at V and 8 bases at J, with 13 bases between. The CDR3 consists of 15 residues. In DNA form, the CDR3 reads TGTGCCAGCAGTTACTCGATCCAGGGGCCGGAAAAACTGTTTTTT. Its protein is CASSYSIQGPEKLFF.

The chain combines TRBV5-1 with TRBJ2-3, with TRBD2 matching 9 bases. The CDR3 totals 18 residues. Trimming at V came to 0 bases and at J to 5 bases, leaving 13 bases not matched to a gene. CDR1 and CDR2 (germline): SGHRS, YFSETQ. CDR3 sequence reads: CASSLDLESGGLGDTQYF. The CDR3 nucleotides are TGCGCCAGCAGCTTGGACCTGGAGAGCGGGGGGTTGGGAGATACGCAGTATTTT.

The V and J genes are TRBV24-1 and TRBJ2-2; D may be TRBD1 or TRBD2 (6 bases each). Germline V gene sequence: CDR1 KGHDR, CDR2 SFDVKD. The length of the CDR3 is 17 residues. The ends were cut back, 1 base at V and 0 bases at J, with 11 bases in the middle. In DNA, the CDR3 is TGTGCCACCAGTGATTTTATCGGGGGCCCGAACACCGGGGAGCTGTTTTTT. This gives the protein CATSDFIGGPNTGELFF.

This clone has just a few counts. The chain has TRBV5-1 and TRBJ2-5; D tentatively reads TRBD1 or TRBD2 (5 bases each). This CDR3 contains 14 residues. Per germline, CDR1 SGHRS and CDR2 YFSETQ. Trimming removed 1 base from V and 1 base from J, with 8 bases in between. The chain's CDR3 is CASSLQGPQETQYF. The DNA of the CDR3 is TGCGCCAGCAGCTTGCAGGGACCCCAAGAGACCCAGTACTTC.